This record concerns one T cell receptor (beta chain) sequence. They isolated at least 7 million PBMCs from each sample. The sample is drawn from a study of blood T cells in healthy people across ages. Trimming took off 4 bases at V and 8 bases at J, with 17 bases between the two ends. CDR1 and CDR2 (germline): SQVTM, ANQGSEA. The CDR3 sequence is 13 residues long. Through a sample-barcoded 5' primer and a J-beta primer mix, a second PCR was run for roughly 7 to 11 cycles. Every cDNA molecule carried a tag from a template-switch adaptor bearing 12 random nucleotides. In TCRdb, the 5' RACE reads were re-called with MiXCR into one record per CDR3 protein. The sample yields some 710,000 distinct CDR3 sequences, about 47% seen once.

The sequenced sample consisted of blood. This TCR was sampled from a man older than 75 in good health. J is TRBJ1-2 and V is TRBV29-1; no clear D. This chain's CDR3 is CSVVRRDYSGYTF. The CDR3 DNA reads TGCAGCGTTGTCCGCAGAGATTACAGCGGCTACACCTTC.